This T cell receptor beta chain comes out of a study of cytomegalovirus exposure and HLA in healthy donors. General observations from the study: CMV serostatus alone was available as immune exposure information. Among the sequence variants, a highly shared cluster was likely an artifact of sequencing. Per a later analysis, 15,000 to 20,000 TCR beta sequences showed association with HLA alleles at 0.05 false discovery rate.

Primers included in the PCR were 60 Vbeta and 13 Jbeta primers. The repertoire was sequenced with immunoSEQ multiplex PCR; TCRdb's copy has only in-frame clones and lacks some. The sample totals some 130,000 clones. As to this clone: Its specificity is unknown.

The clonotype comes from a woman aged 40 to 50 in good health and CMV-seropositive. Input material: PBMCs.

This CDR3 is CASSILGAKNTEAFF. CDR3 nucleotides: TGTGCCAGTAGTATTCTGGGGGCGAAGAACACTGAAGCTTTCTTT. This chain uses TRBV19 with TRBJ1-1; the D gene is possibly TRBD1 (6 bases). Germline CDR1 and CDR2: LNHDA and SQIVND (reference sequence). The CDR3 runs to 15 residues. Trimming pared 3 bases from V and 1 base from J, leaving 12 bases between.